This TCR beta chain was recorded in a study of blood T cell repertoires in COVID-19. Study information: Researchers got acute and convalescent COVID-19 samples from the United States, Italy and Spain.

Clones were read by immunoSEQ multiplex PCR, and TCRdb kept only the in-frame ones, dropping some. The data show nearly 110,000 clones, about three quarters seen once. The CDR3 has 14 amino acids. Trimming removed 0 bases at V and 6 bases at J, with 10 bases between. Germline assignment: CDR1 SGHKS and CDR2 YYEKEE (reference sequence). V usage is TRBV5-5 and J usage is TRBJ1-5, with D maybe TRBD1 (5 bases). Sequencing was performed on peripheral blood. This clonotype was obtained from a man aged 70-80 years with acute or convalescent COVID-19. The CDR3 reads CASSLGQSAQPQHF. As DNA, the CDR3 is TGTGCCAGCAGCTTGGGACAGTCGGCTCAGCCCCAGCATTTT.